Detailed here is one T cell receptor (beta chain). These data are taken from a study of blood T cell repertoires in COVID-19. Study-wide background: The origin of the acute and convalescent COVID-19 samples was the United States, Italy and Spain.

Original processing notes: For nucleated cells, counts were estimated from reference gene primer amplification. Profiling relied on immunoSEQ multiplex PCR, and the TCRdb table lists in-frame clones only, not all of them. For V, J and clone size, that table is used; D and trimming come from the DNA. Of about 160,000 clones listed, roughly 80% are singletons. The junction had 7 bases not matched to a gene; V was cut back by 5 bases and J by 5 bases. The CDR3 is 14 residues long. CDR1 and CDR2 (germline): MNHEY, SMNVEV (reference sequence). Sequenced material: peripheral blood. The receptor's source is a man aged 65 to 85 with acute or convalescent COVID-19. The chain uses TRBV27 and TRBJ2-3; TRBD1 agrees at 7 bases. CDR3 DNA: TGTGCCAGCAGTCCGACAGGGTTAGGAGATACGCAGTATTTT. The encoded protein is CASSPTGLGDTQYF.